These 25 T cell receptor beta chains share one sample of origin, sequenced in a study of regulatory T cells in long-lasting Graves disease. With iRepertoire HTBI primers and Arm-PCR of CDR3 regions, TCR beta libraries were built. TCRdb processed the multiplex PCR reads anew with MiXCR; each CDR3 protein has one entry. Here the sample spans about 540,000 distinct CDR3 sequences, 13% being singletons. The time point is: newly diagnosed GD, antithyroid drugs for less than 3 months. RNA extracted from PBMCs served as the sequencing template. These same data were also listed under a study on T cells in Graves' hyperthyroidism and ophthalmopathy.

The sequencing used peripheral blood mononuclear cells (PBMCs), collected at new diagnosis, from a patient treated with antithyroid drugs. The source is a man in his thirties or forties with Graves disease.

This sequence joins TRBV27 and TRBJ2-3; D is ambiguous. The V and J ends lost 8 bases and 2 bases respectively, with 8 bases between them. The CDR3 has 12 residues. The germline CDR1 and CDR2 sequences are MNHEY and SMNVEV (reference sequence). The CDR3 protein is CASGSFTDTQYF. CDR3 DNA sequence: TGTGCCAGCGGTAGCTTCACAGATACGCAGTATTTT.

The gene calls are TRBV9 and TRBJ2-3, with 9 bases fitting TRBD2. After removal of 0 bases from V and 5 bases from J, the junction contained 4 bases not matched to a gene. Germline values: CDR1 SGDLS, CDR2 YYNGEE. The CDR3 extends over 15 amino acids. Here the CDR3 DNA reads TGTGCCAGCAGCGTAGTGACTAGCGGTAAAGATACGCAGTATTTT. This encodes CASSVVTSGKDTQYF.

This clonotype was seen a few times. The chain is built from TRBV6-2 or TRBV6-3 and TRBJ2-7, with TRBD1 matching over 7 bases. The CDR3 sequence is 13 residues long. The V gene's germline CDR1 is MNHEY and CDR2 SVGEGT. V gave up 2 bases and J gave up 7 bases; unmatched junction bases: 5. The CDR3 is CASSYTGEWEQYF. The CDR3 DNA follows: TGTGCCAGCAGTTACACAGGGGAATGGGAGCAGTACTTC.

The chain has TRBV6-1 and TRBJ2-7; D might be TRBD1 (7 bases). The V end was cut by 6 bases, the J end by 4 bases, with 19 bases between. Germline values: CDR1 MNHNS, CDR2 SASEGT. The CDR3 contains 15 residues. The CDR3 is CASRPHRGGEYEQYF. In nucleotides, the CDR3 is TGTGCCAGCAGACCCCACAGGGGAGGAGAGTACGAGCAGTACTTC.

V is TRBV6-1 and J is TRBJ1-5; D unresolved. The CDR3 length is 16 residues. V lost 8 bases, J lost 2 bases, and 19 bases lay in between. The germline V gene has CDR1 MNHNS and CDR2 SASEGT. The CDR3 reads CASSPGRPLGNQPQHF. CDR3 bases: TGTGCCAGCTCGCCCGGACGGCCGCTGGGCAATCAGCCCCAGCATTTT.

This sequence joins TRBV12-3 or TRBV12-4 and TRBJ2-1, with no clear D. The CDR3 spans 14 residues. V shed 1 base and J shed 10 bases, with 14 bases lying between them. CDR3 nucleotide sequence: TGTGCCAGCAGTTTAGGGGGATCCTCCTACGAGCAGTTCTTC. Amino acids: CASSLGGSSYEQFF.

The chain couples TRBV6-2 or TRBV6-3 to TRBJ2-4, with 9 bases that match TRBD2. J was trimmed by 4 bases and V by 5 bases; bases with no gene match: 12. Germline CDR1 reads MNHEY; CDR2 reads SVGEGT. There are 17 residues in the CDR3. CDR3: CASSEEIFAGGKNIQYF. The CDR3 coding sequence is TGTGCCAGCAGTGAAGAAATATTTGCGGGAGGGAAAAACATTCAGTACTTC.

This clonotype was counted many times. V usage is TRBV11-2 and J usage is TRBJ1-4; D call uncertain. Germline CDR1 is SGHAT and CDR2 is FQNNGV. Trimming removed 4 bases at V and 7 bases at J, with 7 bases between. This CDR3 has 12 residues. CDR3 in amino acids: CASSSSREKLFF. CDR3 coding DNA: TGTGCCAGCAGCTCCTCACGTGAAAAACTGTTTTTT.

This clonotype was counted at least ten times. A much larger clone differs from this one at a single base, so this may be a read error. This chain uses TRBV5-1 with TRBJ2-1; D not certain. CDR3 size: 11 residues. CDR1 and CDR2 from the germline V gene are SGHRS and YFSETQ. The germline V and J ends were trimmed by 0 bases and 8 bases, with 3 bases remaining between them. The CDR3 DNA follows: TGCGCCAGCAGCTTGGAGTATGAGCAGTTCTTC. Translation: CASSLEYEQFF. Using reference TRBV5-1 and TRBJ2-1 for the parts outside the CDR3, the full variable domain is KAGVTQTPRYLIKTRGQQVTLSCSPISGHRSVSWYQQTPGQGLQFLFEYFSETQRNKGNFPGRFSGRQFSNSRSEMNVSTLELGDSALYLCASSLEYEQFFGPGTRLTVL.

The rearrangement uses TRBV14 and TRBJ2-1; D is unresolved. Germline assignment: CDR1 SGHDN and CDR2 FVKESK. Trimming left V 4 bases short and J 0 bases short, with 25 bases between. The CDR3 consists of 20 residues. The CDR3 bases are TGTGCCAGCAGCCGCCCTCCGAGACCACGAACCACGAGCTCCTACAATGAGCAGTTCTTC. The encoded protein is CASSRPPRPRTTSSYNEQFF. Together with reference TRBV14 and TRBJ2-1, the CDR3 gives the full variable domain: EAGVTQFPSHSVIEKGQTVTLRCDPISGHDNLYWYRRVMGKEIKFLLHFVKESKQDESGMPNNRFLAERTGGTYSTLKVQPAELEDSGVYFCASSRPPRPRTTSSYNEQFFGPGTRLTVL.

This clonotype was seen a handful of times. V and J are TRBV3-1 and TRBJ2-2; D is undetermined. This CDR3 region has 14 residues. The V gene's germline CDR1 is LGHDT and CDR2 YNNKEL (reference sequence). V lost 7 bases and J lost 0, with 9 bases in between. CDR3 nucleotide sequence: TGTGCCAGCATGGCGCGCGCGAACACCGGGGAGCTGTTTTTT. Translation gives CASMARANTGELFF.

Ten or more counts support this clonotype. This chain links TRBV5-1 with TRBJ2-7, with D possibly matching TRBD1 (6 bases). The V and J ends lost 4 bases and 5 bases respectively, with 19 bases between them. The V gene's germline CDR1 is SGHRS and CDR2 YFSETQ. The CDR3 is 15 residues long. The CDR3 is CASSPNREVVNEQYF. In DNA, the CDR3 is TGCGCCAGCAGCCCGAACAGGGAAGTCGTTAACGAGCAGTACTTC. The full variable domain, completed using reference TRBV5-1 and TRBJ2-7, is KAGVTQTPRYLIKTRGQQVTLSCSPISGHRSVSWYQQTPGQGLQFLFEYFSETQRNKGNFPGRFSGRQFSNSRSEMNVSTLELGDSALYLCASSPNREVVNEQYFGPGTRLTVT.

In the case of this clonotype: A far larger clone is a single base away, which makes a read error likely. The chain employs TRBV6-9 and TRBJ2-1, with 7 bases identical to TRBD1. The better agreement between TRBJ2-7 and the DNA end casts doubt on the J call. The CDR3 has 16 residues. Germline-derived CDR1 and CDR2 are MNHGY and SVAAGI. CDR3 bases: TGTGTCAGCAGTTACTACCCCACAGGGGAATCTGGCGAGCAGTACTTC. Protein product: CVSSYYPTGESGEQYF.

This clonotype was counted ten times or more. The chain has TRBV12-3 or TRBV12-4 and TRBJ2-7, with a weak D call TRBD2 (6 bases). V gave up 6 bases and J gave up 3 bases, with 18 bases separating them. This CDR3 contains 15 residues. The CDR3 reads CASSPGGSSGYEQYF. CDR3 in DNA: TGTGCCAGCAGCCCTGGGGGGAGTTCGGGCTACGAGCAGTACTTC.

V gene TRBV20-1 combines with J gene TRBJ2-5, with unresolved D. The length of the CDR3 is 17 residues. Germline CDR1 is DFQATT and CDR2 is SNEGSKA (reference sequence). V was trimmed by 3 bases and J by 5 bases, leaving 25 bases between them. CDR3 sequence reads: CSASPPFGWGVDETQYF. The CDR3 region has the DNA TGCAGTGCTAGCCCTCCTTTTGGTTGGGGTGTTGATGAGACCCAGTACTTC.

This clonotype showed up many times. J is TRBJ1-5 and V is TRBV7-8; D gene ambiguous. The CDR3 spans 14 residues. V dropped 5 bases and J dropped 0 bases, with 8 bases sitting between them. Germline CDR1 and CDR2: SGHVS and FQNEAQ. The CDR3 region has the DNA TGTGCCAGCAGCCGCGAAGGTAGCAATCAGCCCCAGCATTTT. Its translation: CASSREGSNQPQHF.

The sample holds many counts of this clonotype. CDR3 region: CSASLAGKQPQHF. CDR3 DNA sequence: TGCAGTGCTAGTCTCGCAGGGAAACAGCCCCAGCATTTT. The chain uses TRBV20-1 and TRBJ1-5, with D perhaps matching TRBD1 (5 bases). Germline V CDR1 and CDR2: DFQATT, SNEGSKA (reference sequence). The CDR3 has 13 amino acids. The germline V and J ends were trimmed by 3 bases and 7 bases, with 13 bases remaining between them.

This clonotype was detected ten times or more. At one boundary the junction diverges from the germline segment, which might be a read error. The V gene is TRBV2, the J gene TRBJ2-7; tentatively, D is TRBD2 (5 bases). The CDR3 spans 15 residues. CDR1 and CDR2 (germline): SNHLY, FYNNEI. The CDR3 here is CASTSIEGWENERYF. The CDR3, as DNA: TGTGCCAGCACCTCCATTGAAGGTTGGGAGAACGAGCGGTACTTC.

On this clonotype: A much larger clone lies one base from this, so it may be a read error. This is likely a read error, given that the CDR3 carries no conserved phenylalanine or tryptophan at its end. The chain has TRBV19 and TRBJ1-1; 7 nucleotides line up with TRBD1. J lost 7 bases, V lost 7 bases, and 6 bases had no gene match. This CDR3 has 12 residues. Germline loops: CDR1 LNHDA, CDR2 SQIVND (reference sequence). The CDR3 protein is CASTTGLGEAFI. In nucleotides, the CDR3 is TGTGCCAGTACGACAGGGTTAGGTGAAGCTTTCATT.

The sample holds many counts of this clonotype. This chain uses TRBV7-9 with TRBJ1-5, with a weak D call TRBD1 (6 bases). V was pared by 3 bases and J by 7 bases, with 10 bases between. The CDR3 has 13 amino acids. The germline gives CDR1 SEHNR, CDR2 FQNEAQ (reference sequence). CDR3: CASSFAGEQPQHF. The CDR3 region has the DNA TGTGCCAGCAGCTTCGCAGGGGAGCAGCCCCAGCATTTT.

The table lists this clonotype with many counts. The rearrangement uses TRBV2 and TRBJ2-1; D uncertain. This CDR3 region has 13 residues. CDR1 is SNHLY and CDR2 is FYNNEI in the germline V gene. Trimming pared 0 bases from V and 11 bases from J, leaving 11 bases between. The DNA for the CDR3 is TGTGCCAGCAGTGAAGCCTTTAAGGAGAAGCAGTTCTTC. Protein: CASSEAFKEKQFF.

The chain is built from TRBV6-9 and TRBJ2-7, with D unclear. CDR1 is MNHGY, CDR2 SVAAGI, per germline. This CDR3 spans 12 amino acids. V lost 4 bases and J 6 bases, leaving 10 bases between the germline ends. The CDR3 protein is CASSSTNGEQYF. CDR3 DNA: TGTGCCAGCAGTTCAACGAACGGCGAGCAGTACTTC.

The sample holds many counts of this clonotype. For the CDR3, the DNA is TGTGCCAGCAGTGAGAATCGGGGGCGGACTGAAGCTTTCTTT. Protein product: CASSENRGRTEAFF. This chain uses TRBV6-1 with TRBJ1-1, with D maybe TRBD1 (6 bases). The length of the CDR3 is 14 residues. CDR1 is MNHNS and CDR2 is SASEGT in the germline V gene. Trimming took 3 bases from V and 5 from J, leaving 13 bases between them.

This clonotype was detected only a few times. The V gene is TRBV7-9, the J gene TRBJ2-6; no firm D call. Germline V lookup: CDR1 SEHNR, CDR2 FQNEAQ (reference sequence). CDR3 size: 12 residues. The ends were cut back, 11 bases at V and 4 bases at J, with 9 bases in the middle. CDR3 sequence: CAHPSGANVLTF. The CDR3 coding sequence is TGTGCCCATCCGTCCGGGGCCAACGTCCTGACTTTC.

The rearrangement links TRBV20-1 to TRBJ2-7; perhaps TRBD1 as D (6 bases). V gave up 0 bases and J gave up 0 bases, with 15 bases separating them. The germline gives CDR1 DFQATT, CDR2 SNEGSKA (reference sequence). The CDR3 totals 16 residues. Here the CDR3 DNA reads TGCAGTGCTAGAGATGGTGGGACACTGAGCTCCTACGAGCAGTACTTC. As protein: CSARDGGTLSSYEQYF.